Below are 32 T cell receptor beta chains sequenced from a single sample in a study of Graves' ophthalmopathy and Graves' hyperthyroidism (dated by TCRdb to the late 2010s). The data were produced on an Illumina HiSeq 2000. For repertoire sequencing, the TCR beta CDR3 regions were amplified from RNA transcripts. HTBI primers and the Qiagen OneStep RT-PCR kit were used in a first-round RT-PCR, which was followed by a second-round multiplex PCR, size selection and purification. The public reads were reanalyzed by TCRdb: fastp trimming at Q25, MiXCR alignment, in-frame beta chains only. Each CDR3 protein gets just one entry, which takes the most common genes and DNA from the rows behind it. The sample yields 350,000 to 400,000 distinct CDR3 sequences; just over 15% were counted once. The ten largest clones add up to about 7.3% of the sample. The specimen sequenced was peripheral blood. These receptors were collected from a woman aged 18-29 years with stable Graves' hyperthyroidism. Donor details come from another sample of the same person, matched by shared clones.

This clonotype was picked up many times. The V gene is TRBV12-3 or TRBV12-4, the J gene TRBJ1-1; maybe TRBD1 (6 bases). This CDR3 comprises 12 residues. V dropped 10 bases and J dropped 1 base, with 10 bases sitting between them. The CDR3: CAIEQGNTEAFF. The CDR3 nucleotides read TGTGCCATCGAACAGGGGAACACTGAAGCTTTCTTT.

The gene calls are TRBV24-1 and TRBJ2-5, with D perhaps given as TRBD1 or TRBD2 (5 bases each). Germline CDR1 KGHDR, CDR2 SFDVKD. The CDR3 contains 15 residues. The V gene lost 0 bases and the J gene lost 5 bases, with 12 bases spanning the gap. The CDR3 nucleotides are TGTGCCACCAGTGATTTGCGTCCGGGACGGGAGACCCAGTACTTC. Protein: CATSDLRPGRETQYF.

This clonotype was detected a few times. The chain is built from TRBV2 and TRBJ2-2; D may be TRBD1 or TRBD2 (5 bases each). Trimming took off 4 bases at V and 6 bases at J, with 9 bases between the two ends. The CDR3 runs to 13 residues. Germline CDR1 SNHLY, CDR2 FYNNEI. CDR3 residues: CASSVGDAGELFF. The CDR3 nucleotides read TGTGCCAGCAGTGTCGGGGACGCCGGGGAGCTGTTTTTT.

This clonotype was seen repeatedly, ten times or more. The gene calls are TRBV27 and TRBJ2-5; D is perhaps TRBD2 (6 bases). Germline assignment: CDR1 MNHEY and CDR2 SMNVEV (reference sequence). This CDR3 region has 18 residues. V was shortened by 0 bases and J by 5 bases, with 22 bases between the two germline ends. The DNA of the CDR3 is TGTGCCAGCAGTTTATCGTGGTCGCGGGGCCTGGTTGGGGAGACCCAGTACTTC. It encodes CASSLSWSRGLVGETQYF.

This clonotype was seen ten or more times. The chain carries TRBV9 and TRBJ2-7; D is possibly TRBD2 (6 bases). Trimming took off 0 bases at V and 1 base at J, with 14 bases between the two ends. Germline V gene sequence: CDR1 SGDLS, CDR2 YYNGEE. This CDR3 spans 16 amino acids. CDR3 amino acids: CASSVDPRDLSYEQYF. The CDR3 region has the DNA TGTGCCAGCAGCGTAGATCCCCGGGACTTATCCTACGAGCAGTACTTC.

This clonotype was seen ten or more times. This chain uses TRBV6-5 with TRBJ1-1, with TRBD1 matching over 8 bases. CDR1 and CDR2 from the germline V gene are MNHEY and SVGAGI. The V segment lost 2 bases and the J segment 7 bases; nucleotides outside the gene matches: 6. The CDR3 is made up of 14 amino acids. CDR3: CASSYADRADEAFF. The DNA of the CDR3 is TGTGCCAGCAGTTACGCGGACAGGGCTGATGAAGCTTTCTTT.

The table lists this clonotype with many counts. V is TRBV2 and J is TRBJ1-6, with 9 bases matching TRBD1. The V gene end was trimmed by 8 bases and the J gene end by 5 bases; junction bases not matched to a gene: 4. In germline, CDR1 is SNHLY, CDR2 FYNNEI. The CDR3 has 14 amino acids. The CDR3 nucleotides read TGTGCCAGCCGGACAGGGGTGGATAATTCACCCCTCCACTTT. This codes for CASRTGVDNSPLHF. The full variable domain, its missing parts supplied by reference TRBV2 and TRBJ1-6, is EPEVTQTPSHQVTQMGQEVILRCVPISNHLYFYWYRQILGQKVEFLVSFYNNEISEKSEIFDDQFSVERPDGSNFTLKIRSTKLEDSAMYFCASRTGVDNSPLHFGNGTRLTVT.

This clonotype was picked up many times. The gene calls are TRBV7-2 and TRBJ1-2; possibly TRBD1 for D (5 bases). Germline loops: CDR1 SGHTA, CDR2 FQGNSA. V was shortened by 4 bases and J by 5 bases, with 17 bases between the two germline ends. The length of the CDR3 is 15 residues. The CDR3: CASSSRQKGMYGYTF. The CDR3 bases are TGTGCCAGCAGCTCCCGACAGAAGGGGATGTATGGCTACACCTTC.

V gene TRBV4-1 combines with J gene TRBJ2-6; TRBD1 agrees at 9 bases. The CDR3 extends over 21 amino acids. Germline V CDR1 and CDR2: MGHRA, YSYEKL. With 4 bases clipped from V and 0 bases from J, the junction kept 16 bases outside the gene matches. Here the CDR3 DNA reads TGCGCCAGCAGCCCCCCAGGGACAGGGAAAAATGGGGACTCTGGGGCCAACGTCCTGACTTTC. It encodes CASSPPGTGKNGDSGANVLTF.

This clonotype occurred many times. The genes are TRBV12-3 or TRBV12-4 and TRBJ2-7; 9 nucleotides line up with TRBD1. This CDR3 spans 14 amino acids. V shed 2 bases and J 4 bases; nucleotides not matched to a gene: 3. CDR3 loop: CASSLTGGPYEQYF. DNA for the CDR3: TGTGCCAGCAGTTTAACAGGGGGCCCATACGAGCAGTACTTC.

The chain has TRBV2 and TRBJ1-5; D is perhaps TRBD1 (5 bases). Germline CDR1 and CDR2: SNHLY and FYNNEI. The V end lost 7 bases, the J end lost 5 bases, and 18 bases lay between the germline ends. This CDR3 has 15 amino acids. The CDR3 DNA sequence: TGTGCCAGCACCCGGGGGACCCACGGGCATCAGCCCCAGCATTTT. Protein product: CASTRGTHGHQPQHF.

This clonotype was seen at least ten times. The CDR3 DNA reads as TGCAGTGCTAGTACCGGGACAGAGAATGGCTACACCTTC. Amino acid sequence: CSASTGTENGYTF. J is TRBJ1-2 and V is TRBV20-1; 7 nucleotides line up with TRBD1. Germline trimming cut 3 bases from V and 6 bases from J; bases unmatched to any gene: 7. Germline V CDR1 and CDR2: DFQATT, SNEGSKA (reference sequence). This CDR3 has 13 residues.

The sample holds a few counts of this clonotype. J is TRBJ1-2 and V is TRBV7-2; D not certain. In germline, CDR1 is SGHTA, CDR2 FQGNSA. The CDR3 runs to 13 residues. The V end was cut by 6 bases, the J end by 8 bases, with 16 bases between. The CDR3 spells CASSPLGWRGYTF. CDR3 DNA: TGTGCCAGCAGTCCTCTGGGTTGGCGGGGCTACACCTTC.

This clonotype has ten or more counts. This rearrangement joins TRBV12-3 or TRBV12-4 to TRBJ1-6; no clear D. Trimming pared 5 bases from V and 8 bases from J, leaving 7 bases between. There are 12 residues in the CDR3. Here the CDR3 reads CASSPTHSPLHF. The CDR3 nucleotides read TGTGCCAGCAGTCCCACCCATTCACCCCTCCACTTT.

This sequence joins TRBV30 and TRBJ1-1, with TRBD1 as a possible D gene (5 bases). V lost 2 bases and J lost 1, with 8 bases in between. CDR1 and CDR2 (germline): GTSNPN, SVGIG (reference sequence). The CDR3 is made up of 13 amino acids. For the CDR3, the DNA is TGTGCCTGGAGTCGACAGTCGAACACTGAAGCTTTCTTT. Protein sequence: CAWSRQSNTEAFF. The full variable domain, its missing parts supplied by reference TRBV30 and TRBJ1-1, is SQTIHQWPATLVQPVGSPLSLECTVEGTSNPNLYWYRQAAGRGLQLLFYSVGIGQISSEVPQNLSASRPQDRQFILSSKKLLLSDSGFYLCAWSRQSNTEAFFGQGTRLTVV.

This clonotype was seen repeatedly, ten times or more. The V call is TRBV6-5, the J call TRBJ2-2, with D unclear. Germline CDR1 is MNHEY and CDR2 is SVGAGI. With 0 bases removed from V and 1 base from J, the gap between germline ends came to 6 bases. The CDR3 consists of 15 residues. The CDR3 DNA reads TGTGCCAGCAGTTACTCGAGAGGGAACACCGGGGAGCTGTTTTTT. Residues: CASSYSRGNTGELFF.

This clonotype came up many times. This rearrangement joins TRBV6-2 or TRBV6-3 to TRBJ1-5; TRBD1 is a possible D gene (5 bases). Germline V CDR1 and CDR2: MNHEY, SVGEGT. This CDR3 spans 15 amino acids. V shed 7 bases and J shed 0 bases, with 13 bases lying between them. The CDR3 here is CASTTGAYSNQPQHF. The CDR3 DNA is TGTGCCAGCACTACCGGGGCCTATAGCAATCAGCCCCAGCATTTT.

This clonotype was seen ten or more times. The chain carries TRBV6-2 or TRBV6-3 and TRBJ1-2; perhaps TRBD1 as D (5 bases). Germline V gene lookup returns CDR1 MNHEY and CDR2 SVGEGT. Trimming pared 3 bases from V and 6 bases from J, leaving 11 bases between. The CDR3 extends over 13 amino acids. CDR3 sequence (DNA): TGTGCCAGCAGTTATGAGGGGATCGATGGCTACACCTTC. The encoded protein is CASSYEGIDGYTF.

This clonotype was picked up many times. The chain uses TRBV20-1 and TRBJ2-3, with TRBD2 as a possible D gene (6 bases). The CDR3 runs to 15 residues. The V end lost 5 bases, the J end lost 3 bases, and 18 bases lay between the germline ends. CDR1 is DFQATT and CDR2 is SNEGSKA in the germline V gene (reference sequence). The chain's CDR3 is CSAEGGGLGTDTQYF. CDR3 in DNA: TGCAGTGCTGAGGGAGGAGGGTTAGGAACAGATACGCAGTATTTT.

The rearrangement links TRBV4-1 to TRBJ1-5; perhaps TRBD1 as D (5 bases). This CDR3 is built from 15 residues. The germline V gene has CDR1 MGHRA and CDR2 YSYEKL. V gave up 0 bases and J gave up 7 bases, with 13 bases separating them. The CDR3 sequence is CASSQEGQRGQPQHF. The CDR3 coding sequence is TGCGCCAGCAGCCAAGAGGGCCAGCGGGGCCAGCCCCAGCATTTT.

The sample holds many counts of this clonotype. The genes are TRBV12-3 or TRBV12-4 and TRBJ2-2, with 10 positions matching TRBD1. The CDR3 covers 15 residues. The V segment lost 5 bases and the J segment 6 bases; nucleotides outside the gene matches: 6. The CDR3 DNA sequence: TGTGCCAGCAGTCACGGGACAGGGGAGCCCGGGGAGCTGTTTTTT. The encoded protein is CASSHGTGEPGELFF.

This clonotype was counted at least ten times. V is TRBV2 and J is TRBJ2-7; D may correspond to TRBD1 or TRBD2 (5 bases each). The CDR3 sequence is 13 residues long. V lost 2 bases, J lost 3 bases, and 8 bases lay in between. CDR1 and CDR2 (germline): SNHLY, FYNNEI. The CDR3 here is CASSEWGIYEQYF. CDR3 in DNA: TGTGCCAGCAGTGAATGGGGGATCTACGAGCAGTACTTC.

This clonotype was counted many times. The chain uses TRBV20-1 and TRBJ1-6; the match to TRBD1 covers 8 bases. This CDR3 spans 13 amino acids. Germline lookup yields CDR1 DFQATT and CDR2 SNEGSKA (reference sequence). J gave up 7 bases and V 2 bases, and 1 base lay outside the gene matches. The CDR3 here is CSARQGANSPLHF. In nucleotides, the CDR3 is TGCAGTGCTAGACAGGGGGCGAATTCACCCCTCCACTTT.

This clonotype has at least ten counts. The V and J genes are TRBV29-1 and TRBJ1-1, with 7 positions matching TRBD1. J was trimmed by 3 bases and V by 7 bases; bases with no gene match: 8. The CDR3 loop spans 13 amino acids. From germline, CDR1 is SQVTM and CDR2 ANQGSEA. CDR3 region: CSGSRGSYTEAFF. The CDR3 bases are TGCAGCGGATCCAGGGGGAGCTACACTGAAGCTTTCTTT.

The chain uses TRBV6-2 or TRBV6-3 and TRBJ1-2; D gene unclear. The CDR3 covers 13 residues. Germline loops: CDR1 MNHEY, CDR2 SVGEGT. V was trimmed by 8 bases and J by 4 bases, leaving 14 bases between them. The DNA for the CDR3 is TGTGCCAGCGAAGACGGAAAAGTCTATGGCTACACCTTC. Its translation: CASEDGKVYGYTF.

This clonotype was counted many times. The chain carries TRBV9 and TRBJ2-5; D gene uncertain. There are 13 residues in the CDR3. Germline V lookup: CDR1 SGDLS, CDR2 YYNGEE. The V end was cut by 0 bases, the J end by 5 bases, with 8 bases between. CDR3: CASSVEGRETQYF. CDR3 DNA: TGTGCCAGCAGCGTAGAGGGCAGGGAGACCCAGTACTTC.

This clonotype has ten or more counts. The chain carries TRBV20-1 and TRBJ2-7; the D gene is possibly TRBD1 (5 bases). Germline CDR1 DFQATT, CDR2 SNEGSKA (reference sequence). The V and J ends lost 1 base and 7 bases respectively, with 8 bases between them. CDR3 length: 11 residues. CDR3 sequence (DNA): TGCAGTGCTAGAGCCTACAGGGAGCAGTACTTC. Protein sequence: CSARAYREQYF.

This clonotype was recorded many times. The chain combines TRBV29-1 with TRBJ1-1, with a possible D match to TRBD1 (6 bases). This CDR3 spans 18 amino acids. The germline V gene has CDR1 SQVTM and CDR2 ANQGSEA. V was shortened by 2 bases and J by 0 bases, with 22 bases between the two germline ends. In DNA, the CDR3 is TGCAGCGTTGAAAGGGGGTTGACCCTTACCGCAATGAACACTGAAGCTTTCTTT. The encoded protein is CSVERGLTLTAMNTEAFF.

This clonotype showed up just a few times. This could be a read error, since a much larger clone is one nucleotide away. V usage is TRBV5-1 and J usage is TRBJ2-7, with D maybe TRBD1 (5 bases). CDR1 is SGHRS, CDR2 YFSETQ, per germline. The CDR3 length is 14 residues. The CDR3 nucleotides are TGCGCCAGCAGCTCAGGGCCCTCCTCCTACGGGCAGTACTTC. It encodes CASSSGPSSYGQYF.

CDR3: CASSPLDRALQETQYF. In DNA form, the CDR3 reads TGCGCCAGCAGCCCCTTGGACAGGGCCCTGCAAGAGACCCAGTACTTC. This chain connects TRBV4-1 to TRBJ2-5; TRBD1 agrees at 8 bases. CDR1 and CDR2 (germline): MGHRA, YSYEKL. The ends lost 4 bases at V and 2 bases at J; junction bases unmatched: 9. This CDR3 contains 16 residues.

This clonotype has a count of ten or more. An end of the junction does not agree with germline; a read error may underlie this. The chain joins TRBV12-5 to TRBJ1-3; D is undetermined. CDR1 LGHNT and CDR2 FRNRAP come from the germline V gene. This CDR3 has 17 residues. CDR3 loop: CASDLVDGLGAGNTIYF. CDR3 sequence (DNA): TGTGCTAGTGATTTGGTTGACGGACTCGGAGCTGGAAACACCATATATTTT.

This clonotype was seen repeatedly, ten times or more. The J gene is TRBJ2-5, the V gene TRBV20-1; D tentatively reads TRBD1 or TRBD2 (5 bases each). The CDR3 loop spans 15 amino acids. Trimming took 4 bases from V and 3 from J, leaving 18 bases between them. The germline gives CDR1 DFQATT, CDR2 SNEGSKA (reference sequence). DNA for the CDR3: TGCAGTGCTAAGGGGACCGGGACGCGTGAAGAGACCCAGTACTTC. Its protein product is CSAKGTGTREETQYF.